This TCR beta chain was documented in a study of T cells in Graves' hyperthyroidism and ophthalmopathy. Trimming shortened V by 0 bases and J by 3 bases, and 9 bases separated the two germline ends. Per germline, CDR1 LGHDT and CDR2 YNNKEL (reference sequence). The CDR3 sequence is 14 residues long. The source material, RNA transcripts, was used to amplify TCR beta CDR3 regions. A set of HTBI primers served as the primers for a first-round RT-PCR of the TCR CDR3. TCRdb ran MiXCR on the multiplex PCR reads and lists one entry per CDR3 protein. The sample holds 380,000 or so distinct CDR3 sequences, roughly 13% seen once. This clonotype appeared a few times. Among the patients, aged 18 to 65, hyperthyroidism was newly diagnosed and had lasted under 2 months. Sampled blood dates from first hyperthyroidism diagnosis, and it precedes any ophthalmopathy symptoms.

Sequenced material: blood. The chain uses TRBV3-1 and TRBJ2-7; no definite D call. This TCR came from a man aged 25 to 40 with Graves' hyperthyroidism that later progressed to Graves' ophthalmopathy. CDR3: CASSQDMANYEQYF. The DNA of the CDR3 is TGTGCCAGCAGCCAAGACATGGCCAACTACGAGCAGTACTTC.